This entry lists 27 T cell receptor beta chains sequenced from one sample in a study of neurological immune-mediated disorders. TCRdb processed the 5' RACE reads anew with MiXCR; each CDR3 protein has one entry. There are approximately 20,000 distinct CDR3 sequences in the sample; 15% occur only once, and more than 14% lies in the top ten. The material sequenced was PBMCs. The receptors here all came from a female donor with HTLV-1-associated myelopathy (HAM/TSP).

This clonotype has at least ten counts. The chain employs TRBV5-1 and TRBJ2-7; D perhaps matches TRBD1 (5 bases). Germline lookup yields CDR1 SGHRS and CDR2 YFSETQ. V lost 1 base and J lost 4, with 12 bases in between. CDR3 size: 14 residues. CDR3 amino acids: CASSLSQGYYEQYF. CDR3 sequence (DNA): TGCGCCAGCAGCTTGTCCCAGGGATATTACGAGCAGTACTTC.

This clonotype was seen at least ten times. V is TRBV6-2 or TRBV6-3 and J is TRBJ1-6; the D gene is possibly TRBD1 (6 bases). The CDR3 runs 17 residues. V was trimmed by 5 bases and J by 7 bases, leaving 21 bases between them. Germline CDR1 reads MNHEY; CDR2 reads SVGEGT. As DNA, the CDR3 is TGTGCCAGCAGTCCGTCCCTCTACAGGGTGCCAAATTCACCCCTCCACTTT. Protein product: CASSPSLYRVPNSPLHF.

At least ten counts were recorded for this clonotype. This rearrangement joins TRBV4-3 to TRBJ1-5; D is unclear. Germline CDR1 and CDR2: LGHNA and YSLEER. V lost 2 bases and J lost 6, with 14 bases in between. There are 15 residues in the CDR3. The CDR3, as DNA: TGCGCCAGCAGCCAATCAAAAGGATCGGGTCAGCCCCAGCATTTT. Protein product: CASSQSKGSGQPQHF.

This clonotype was picked up many times. The chain is built from TRBV29-1 and TRBJ2-3, with 9 positions matching TRBD2. The CDR3 is 15 amino acids. From germline, CDR1 is SQVTM and CDR2 ANQGSEA. V trimming: 3 bases; J trimming: 0 bases; junction bases outside the gene matches: 4. CDR3 loop: CSVEGLASSTDTQYF. As DNA, the CDR3 is TGCAGCGTTGAGGGACTAGCATCTAGCACAGATACGCAGTATTTT.

This clonotype came up many times. The chain recombines TRBV5-5 with TRBJ2-1; TRBD2 agrees at 10 bases. Germline V lookup: CDR1 SGHKS, CDR2 YYEKEE (reference sequence). CDR3 length: 14 amino acids. V trimming: 1 base; J trimming: 5 bases; junction bases outside the gene matches: 0. Written as DNA, the CDR3 is TGTGCCAGCAGCTTGACTAGCGGGGACAATGAGCAGTTCTTC. Its protein product is CASSLTSGDNEQFF.

This clonotype was seen repeatedly, ten times or more. V is TRBV25-1 and J is TRBJ2-1; 8 positions agree with TRBD1. CDR1 MGHDK and CDR2 SYGVNS come from the germline V gene. With 6 bases clipped from V and 8 bases from J, the junction kept 3 bases outside the gene matches. The CDR3 sequence is 12 residues long. The CDR3, as DNA: TGTGCCAGCAGGACAGGGGACGATGAGCAGTTCTTC. This codes for CASRTGDDEQFF.

The chain uses TRBV10-3 and TRBJ2-5; D assignment may be TRBD1 or TRBD2 (7 bases each). This CDR3 has 11 residues. Germline CDR1 is ENHRY and CDR2 is SYGVKD. Trimming pared 11 bases from V and 4 bases from J, leaving 11 bases between. The CDR3 loop is CAARGGETQYF. CDR3 DNA: TGTGCCGCCAGGGGGGGAGAGACCCAGTACTTC.

In this sample, this clonotype turned up many times. This chain uses TRBV24-1 with TRBJ2-3, with 10 nucleotides matching TRBD1. The trim removed 3 bases at V and 7 bases at J, leaving 12 bases unmatched. CDR1 and CDR2 (germline): KGHDR, SFDVKD. The CDR3 covers 17 residues. DNA of the CDR3: TGTGCCACCAGTGATCCGCCGAGAGGGACAGGGGCAAATACGCAGTATTTT. Residues: CATSDPPRGTGANTQYF.

This sequence joins TRBV20-1 and TRBJ1-1; D remains ambiguous. Germline V CDR1 and CDR2: DFQATT, SNEGSKA (reference sequence). Trimming left V 3 bases short and J 1 base short, with 12 bases between. This CDR3 spans 14 amino acids. The CDR3 loop is CSASTPIGNTEAFF. The CDR3 DNA reads TGCAGTGCTAGCACCCCGATCGGGAACACTGAAGCTTTCTTT.

The table lists this clonotype with many counts. This chain uses TRBV3-1 with TRBJ2-7; D is unresolved. CDR3 length: 12 amino acids. Germline V gene lookup returns CDR1 LGHDT and CDR2 YNNKEL (reference sequence). V lost 5 bases and J 6 bases, leaving 11 bases between the germline ends. In nucleotides, the CDR3 is TGTGCCAGCAGCGAACAAGCCGGCGAGCAGTACTTC. Protein product: CASSEQAGEQYF.

This clonotype was seen many times. The V gene is TRBV10-2, the J gene TRBJ1-2; no clear D. The CDR3 runs to 16 residues. Deletions cut 0 bases from V and 4 bases from J, with 15 bases between. CDR1 is WSHSY and CDR2 is SAAADI in the germline V gene. CDR3 loop: CASSESNFGRPYGYTF. DNA of the CDR3: TGCGCCAGCAGTGAGTCGAATTTCGGGAGGCCCTATGGCTACACCTTC.

This clonotype appeared many times. The chain uses TRBV5-1 and TRBJ2-1; D remains unclear. The V end was cut by 0 bases, the J end by 8 bases, with 6 bases between. From germline, CDR1 is SGHRS and CDR2 YFSETQ. CDR3 length: 12 amino acids. The DNA for the CDR3 is TGCGCCAGCAGCTTGGGAAGCGATGAGCAGTTCTTC. Its translation: CASSLGSDEQFF. Combining the CDR3 with reference TRBV5-1 and TRBJ2-1 gives the whole variable domain KAGVTQTPRYLIKTRGQQVTLSCSPISGHRSVSWYQQTPGQGLQFLFEYFSETQRNKGNFPGRFSGRQFSNSRSEMNVSTLELGDSALYLCASSLGSDEQFFGPGTRLTVL.

Regarding this clonotype: Without the conserved terminal phenylalanine or tryptophan, this CDR3 likely stems from a read error. It is unclear where the CDR3 begins or ends on the DNA, so no DNA is shown, and the CDR3 is as TCRdb lists it. The chain couples TRBV20-1 to TRBJ2-5; TRBD1, the D gene given by the table, was not confirmed from the DNA. Germline CDR1 reads DFQATT; CDR2 reads SNEGSKA (reference sequence). 12 amino acids form the CDR3, both terminal residues included. The CDR3 sequence: CSAWTGQETQYS.

CDR3 region: CASSRWTGELFF. The CDR3 DNA reads TGTGCCAGCAGCCGGTGGACCGGGGAGCTGTTTTTT. The chain carries TRBV14 and TRBJ2-2; D unresolved. The germline V gene has CDR1 SGHDN and CDR2 FVKESK. The CDR3 has 12 residues. Trimming removed 4 bases at V and 5 bases at J, with 5 bases between.

In its sample, this clonotype was seen many times. The chain couples TRBV7-6 to TRBJ2-1, with D tentatively TRBD2 (6 bases). Trimming took 6 bases from V and 0 from J, leaving 15 bases between them. This CDR3 region has 16 residues. In germline, CDR1 is SGHVS, CDR2 FNYEAQ. The CDR3 protein is CASRPSGRSSYNEQFF. In DNA, the CDR3 is TGTGCCAGCAGACCCAGCGGGCGGAGCTCCTACAATGAGCAGTTCTTC.

In this sample, this clonotype turned up many times. The rearrangement joins TRBV20-1 to TRBJ2-7, with D tentatively TRBD1 (5 bases). V lost 0 bases and J 4 bases, leaving 16 bases between the germline ends. This CDR3 spans 15 amino acids. From germline, CDR1 is DFQATT and CDR2 SNEGSKA (reference sequence). CDR3 DNA sequence: TGCAGTGCTAGAGACCACAATCAGGGTCCATACGAGCAGTACTTC. Its protein product is CSARDHNQGPYEQYF.

This clonotype appeared many times. The rearrangement joins TRBV10-3 to TRBJ2-3; 7 bases align to TRBD1. This CDR3 is built from 14 residues. The V gene's germline CDR1 is ENHRY and CDR2 SYGVKD. V lost 5 bases, J lost 6 bases, and 8 bases stayed unmatched. CDR3 bases: TGTGCCATCAGTATAAACAGGGGCCAGGATACGCAGTATTTT. This translates into CAISINRGQDTQYF.

The chain joins TRBV5-1 to TRBJ2-7, with 8 bases that match TRBD1. The CDR3 is 14 amino acids. Germline CDR1 reads SGHRS; CDR2 reads YFSETQ. V lost 0 bases, J lost 6 bases, and 5 bases stayed unmatched. This CDR3 is CASSLEMDRVEQYF. The DNA for the CDR3 is TGCGCCAGCAGCTTGGAGATGGACAGGGTCGAGCAGTACTTC. Looking up the rest from reference TRBV5-1 and TRBJ2-7 gives the full variable domain: KAGVTQTPRYLIKTRGQQVTLSCSPISGHRSVSWYQQTPGQGLQFLFEYFSETQRNKGNFPGRFSGRQFSNSRSEMNVSTLELGDSALYLCASSLEMDRVEQYFGPGTRLTVT.

The table lists this clonotype with many counts. The gene calls are TRBV6-6 and TRBJ2-3, with 7 bases lining up with TRBD1. The CDR3 is made up of 18 amino acids. J lost 3 bases, V lost 0 bases, and 12 bases had no gene match. Germline assignment: CDR1 MNHNY and CDR2 SVGAGI (reference sequence). CDR3 region: CASSYSELTGLSTDTQYF. CDR3 coding DNA: TGTGCCAGCAGTTACTCGGAACTGACAGGGCTTTCAACAGATACGCAGTATTTT.

This clonotype was counted ten times or more. The chain recombines TRBV5-1 with TRBJ2-1, with D hard to call. In germline, CDR1 is SGHRS, CDR2 YFSETQ. The CDR3 totals 12 residues. Trimming removed 2 bases from V and 5 bases from J, with 5 bases in between. The CDR3 spells CASSFQDNEQFF. CDR3 DNA sequence: TGCGCCAGCAGCTTCCAGGACAATGAGCAGTTCTTC.

This clonotype is categorized as medium-sized. This chain joins TRBV20-1 and TRBJ2-3, with D possibly being TRBD1 or TRBD2 (7 bases each). CDR3 length equals 14 residues. V was shortened by 4 bases and J by 5 bases, with 16 bases between the two germline ends. CDR1 and CDR2 (germline): DFQATT, SNEGSKA (reference sequence). CDR3 coding DNA: TGCAGTGCTACGACCCAGGGGGGGCGAGATACGCAGTATTTT. Translated, it gives CSATTQGGRDTQYF.

The chain is built from TRBV18 and TRBJ2-7, with D uncertain. The CDR3 sequence is 14 residues long. The germline V gene has CDR1 KGHSH and CDR2 LQKENI. Deletions cut 2 bases from V and 0 bases from J, with 8 bases between. CDR3 region: CASSPKDSSYEQYF. CDR3 DNA: TGTGCCAGCTCACCAAAGGATAGCTCCTACGAGCAGTACTTC.

This clonotype was picked up many times. The V gene is TRBV7-2, the J gene TRBJ2-2, with TRBD2 matching 8 bases. Germline-derived CDR1 and CDR2 are SGHTA and FQGNSA. CDR3 length: 15 amino acids. V was pared by 1 base and J by 5 bases, with 3 bases of the junction left unmatched. The CDR3 nucleotides are TGTGCCAGCAGCTTAGAGAGCGGGGGTACCGGGGAGCTGTTTTTT. Its translation is CASSLESGGTGELFF.

This clonotype was picked up many times. The V gene is TRBV20-1, the J gene TRBJ2-5, with 7 bases aligning to TRBD2. Trimming at V came to 5 bases and at J to 0 bases, leaving 9 bases not matched to a gene. CDR3 length: 15 residues. CDR1 and CDR2 (germline): DFQATT, SNEGSKA (reference sequence). In DNA, the CDR3 is TGCAGTGCTCCTCGAGGACTAGACTACCAAGAGACCCAGTACTTC. The encoded protein is CSAPRGLDYQETQYF.

This clonotype was counted many times. This CDR3 reads CASSLGPGRSSNQPQHF. Here the CDR3 DNA reads TGTGCCAGCAGCTTAGGCCCCGGACGGAGTAGCAATCAGCCCCAGCATTTT. The rearrangement joins TRBV7-2 to TRBJ1-5, with D hard to call. The CDR3 consists of 17 residues. V gave up 1 base and J gave up 0 bases, with 13 bases separating them. The germline gives CDR1 SGHTA, CDR2 FQGNSA.

This clonotype has at least ten counts. This chain uses TRBV20-1 with TRBJ2-3; D ambiguous. Trimming pared 0 bases from V and 6 bases from J, leaving 13 bases between. CDR3 length: 14 residues. Germline V CDR1 and CDR2: DFQATT, SNEGSKA (reference sequence). This CDR3 is CSARDPSARDTQYF. The CDR3, as DNA: TGCAGTGCTAGAGATCCCTCCGCTCGGGATACGCAGTATTTT.

This clonotype was picked up many times. V gene TRBV7-2 combines with J gene TRBJ2-1; D not resolved. The CDR3 consists of 15 residues. V lost 2 bases and J 3 bases, leaving 11 bases between the germline ends. CDR1 SGHTA and CDR2 FQGNSA come from the germline V gene. The CDR3 loop is CASSLSLRNYNEQFF. CDR3 coding DNA: TGTGCCAGCAGCTTATCCCTTCGGAACTACAATGAGCAGTTCTTC.